This is a list of T cell receptor beta chains from one sample in a study of cytomegalovirus exposure and HLA in healthy donors. Data came from immunoSEQ multiplex PCR; TCRdb stores just in-frame clones and leaves some out. Found here are 93,000 or so clones, roughly four fifths of them singletons; the top ten hold 5.6%. What was sequenced was PBMCs. The source is a woman aged 18-29 years in good health and CMV-seropositive. CDR3s include the opening cysteine and the closing phenylalanine or tryptophan. Fields, in order: J gene, V gene, clone size, CDR3 length, D gene, CDR3 DNA, CDR3 protein. A D gene is named only where the DNA matches it firmly. Size is omitted from some rows. Given values are once, few, many or a class for expanded clones.

TRBJ2-4 | TRBV6-6 | - | 16 | TRBD2 | TGTGCCAGCAATCCCCCTAGCGGGAGTACCAAAAACATTCAGTACTTC | CASNPPSGSTKNIQYF
TRBJ1-2 | TRBV11-1 | - | 17 | TRBD1 | TGTGCCAGCAGCTTAGGGGACAGGGGGCGATCGGACTATGGCTACACCTTC | CASSLGDRGRSDYGYTF
TRBJ2-5 | TRBV15 | - | 16 | TRBD2 | TGTGCCACCAGCTGGTCCTTCCGGGAGGACCAAGAGACCCAGTACTTC | CATSWSFREDQETQYF
TRBJ2-1 | TRBV19 | - | 19 | - | TGTGCCAGTAGTATAAGTAGGTCCCCCGGGGGTTTAGCCTACAATGAGCAGTTCTTC | CASSISRSPGGLAYNEQFF
TRBJ2-3 | TRBV7-9 | - | 17 | TRBD1 | TGTGCCAGCAGCTTCCTCCGGACAGGGAGTAGCACAGATACGCAGTATTTT | CASSFLRTGSSTDTQYF
TRBJ1-2 | TRBV30 | - | 12 | - | TGTGCCTGGAGTTTTACAGGGCTTGGCTACACCTTC | CAWSFTGLGYTF
TRBJ1-1 | TRBV27 | few | 16 | - | TGTGCCAGCAGTTCACAGGGAGTTAGGGTGGTTACTGAAGCTTTCTTT | CASSSQGVRVVTEAFF
TRBJ1-1 | TRBV5-1 | - | 15 | - | TGCGCCAGCAGCCCGGATGGGGCGCGGGGCACTGAAGCTTTCTTT | CASSPDGARGTEAFF
TRBJ2-7 | TRBV19 | - | 14 | TRBD2 | TGTGCCAGTAGTATCGGAGCGGGAGCGCGGGAGCAGTACTTC | CASSIGAGAREQYF
TRBJ1-4 | TRBV19 | - | 12 | TRBD1 | TGTGCCACCAGGACAGGGGCCGAAAAACTGTTTTTT | CATRTGAEKLFF
TRBJ2-5 | TRBV29-1 | - | 15 | TRBD2 | TGCAGCGTTGACTGGACTAGCGGGTACCAAGAGACCCAGTACTTC | CSVDWTSGYQETQYF
TRBJ2-7 | TRBV7-8 | few | 14 | - | TGTGCCAGCAGCTTAGGTCCGGGTTCCTACGAGCAGTACTTC | CASSLGPGSYEQYF
TRBJ1-2 | TRBV5-6 | - | 14 | - | TGTGCCAGCAGCCCCAAATGGGGGGATTATGGCTACACCTTC | CASSPKWGDYGYTF
TRBJ2-7 | TRBV9 | - | 14 | TRBD2 | TGTGCCAGCAGCCGGGGGGGTTCGGGCCACGAGCAGTACTTC | CASSRGGSGHEQYF
TRBJ2-7 | TRBV11-2 | - | 15 | TRBD1 | TGTGCCAGCAGTGTCCTGGGACAGGGGCCATACGAGCAGTACTTC | CASSVLGQGPYEQYF
TRBJ1-4 | TRBV5-1 | once | 14 | TRBD1 | TGCGCCAGCAGCCCGGGACAGGGTAGTGAAAAACTGTTTTTT | CASSPGQGSEKLFF
TRBJ2-7 | TRBV5-8 | - | 12 | TRBD2 | TGTGCCAGCAGCTTGGGACTAGCGGGGGCGGACTTC | CASSLGLAGADF
TRBJ2-7 | TRBV12-1 | - | 15 | - | TGTGCCAGCAGCAGCCGCCCAGCGTGGGTTGACGAGCAGTACTTC | CASSSRPAWVDEQYF
TRBJ2-2 | TRBV5-1 | - | 14 | - | TGCGCCAGCAGACGGCAGCAAGGGGACGGGGAGCTGTTTTTT | CASRRQQGDGELFF
TRBJ1-5 | TRBV30 | - | 15 | TRBD1 | TGTGCCTGGAGTGTCGGGACAGGGTCTATACAGCCCCAGCATTTT | CAWSVGTGSIQPQHF
TRBJ1-6 | TRBV2 | - | 17 | - | TGTGCCAGCAGTGAACCTGCCAGTTACTCCTATAATTCACCCCTCCACTTT | CASSEPASYSYNSPLHF
TRBJ2-7 | TRBV15 | - | 14 | - | TGTGCCACCAGGACCGGGACATATTCCTACGAGCAGTACTTC | CATRTGTYSYEQYF
TRBJ1-2 | TRBV6-1 | - | 14 | TRBD1 | TGTGCCAGCGACAGGGGAGGGGAGCACTATGGCTACACCTTC | CASDRGGEHYGYTF
TRBJ2-1 | TRBV25-1 | - | 18 | TRBD2 | TGTGCCAGCAGTGAAGATATTAGCGGGACTGAGACCTACAATGAGCAGTTCTTC | CASSEDISGTETYNEQFF
TRBJ2-7 | TRBV15 | - | 18 | TRBD1 | TGTGCCACCAGCAGAGGGGTCGCCGCGGACAGGGTAACATACGAGCAGTACTTC | CATSRGVAADRVTYEQYF
TRBJ2-3 | TRBV14 | - | 17 | - | TGTGCCAGCAGCCAAGATGCGGTACGACTGGGCACAGATACGCAGTATTTT | CASSQDAVRLGTDTQYF
TRBJ1-5 | TRBV6-1 | - | 13 | - | TGTGCCAGCAGCAGACAGAGAAATCAGCCCCAGCATTTT | CASSRQRNQPQHF
TRBJ1-4 | TRBV28 | - | 16 | - | TGTGCCAGCAGTTTATTCCAGGGAGGCACTAATGAAAAACTGTTTTTT | CASSLFQGGTNEKLFF
TRBJ1-1 | TRBV30 | - | 13 | - | TGTGCCTGGAGTTCGGGGATGAACACTGAAGCTTTCTTT | CAWSSGMNTEAFF
TRBJ1-6 | TRBV5-1 | once | 14 | - | TGCGCCAGCAGCTTTGGGGGGGATAATTCACCCCTCCACTTT | CASSFGGDNSPLHF
TRBJ1-1 | TRBV13 | - | 13 | - | TGTGCCAGCTCGCGGACAGCGAACACTGAAGCTTTCTTT | CASSRTANTEAFF
TRBJ1-1 | TRBV29-1 | - | 13 | - | TGCAGCGTTGAAGGGACATACGCCACTGAAGCTTTCTTT | CSVEGTYATEAFF
TRBJ2-7 | TRBV6-1 | - | 14 | TRBD1 | TGTGCCAGCAGCAGACAGGGGGCAACCTACGAGCAGTACTTC | CASSRQGATYEQYF
TRBJ1-5 | TRBV11-3 | - | 19 | - | TGTGCCAGCAGCTTAGATCGTAGGGGCTACTTGTATAGCAATCAGCCCCAGCATTTT | CASSLDRRGYLYSNQPQHF
TRBJ2-7 | TRBV19 | - | 14 | - | TGTGCCAGTAGTAAAGCAATAAATTCCTACGAGCAGTACTTC | CASSKAINSYEQYF
TRBJ1-4 | TRBV6-7 | once | 17 | - | TGTGTCAGCAGTTTTTCCAACGGCGGAGGCTACTATGAAAAACTGTTTTTT | CVSSFSNGGGYYEKLFF
TRBJ1-2 | TRBV7-8 | - | 12 | TRBD1 | TGTGCCAGCAGTTCAGACAGGGGGCTACAAGGGTTC | CASSSDRGLQGF
TRBJ1-1 | TRBV10-3 | few | 12 | - | TGTGCCACATCAAAAATGAACACTGAAGCTTTCTTT | CATSKMNTEAFF
TRBJ1-1 | TRBV15 | - | 14 | - | TGTGCCACCAAGGGGGACATCATGAACACTGAAGCTTTCTTT | CATKGDIMNTEAFF
TRBJ1-2 | TRBV19 | - | 13 | - | TGTGCCAGTAGTGCAGGGACTGGCTATGGCTACACCTTC | CASSAGTGYGYTF
TRBJ2-1 | TRBV6-1 | - | 14 | - | TGTGCCAGCAGTGCTACGGGACTGATAAATGAGCAGTTCTTC | CASSATGLINEQFF
TRBJ1-2 | TRBV7-9 | once | 16 | TRBD1 | TGTGCCAGCAGCTTTCGGGACAGGGTGGCCAACTATGGCTACACCTTC | CASSFRDRVANYGYTF
TRBJ1-4 | TRBV30 | - | 14 | TRBD1 | TGTGCCTGGAGAAGACAGGGTCCCCAAGAAAAACTGTTTTTT | CAWRRQGPQEKLFF
TRBJ2-1 | TRBV10-3 | - | 18 | TRBD2 | TGTGCCATCCCCCAACACCCAACTAGCGGGGGGGCGTACAATGAGCAGTTCTTC | CAIPQHPTSGGAYNEQFF
TRBJ1-6 | TRBV5-6 | once | 12 | - | TGTGCCAGCAGCTTTAGTAATTCACCCCTCAACTTT | CASSFSNSPLNF
TRBJ2-5 | TRBV7-9 | - | 18 | TRBD2 | TGTGCCAGCAGCTTAGACTCTAGCGGGACTTGGTACCAAGAGACCCAGTACTTC | CASSLDSSGTWYQETQYF
TRBJ1-5 | TRBV28 | - | 12 | - | TGTGCCAGCAGTGAAGGGGTTCAGCCCCAGCATTTT | CASSEGVQPQHF
TRBJ1-3 | TRBV2 | - | 16 | - | TGTGCCAGCAGTGAAGGCCTCCGGAGCTCTGGAAACACCATATATTTT | CASSEGLRSSGNTIYF